These 8 T cell receptor beta chains came from one sample sequenced in a study of cytomegalovirus exposure and HLA in healthy donors. Profiling relied on immunoSEQ multiplex PCR, and the TCRdb table lists in-frame clones only, not all of them. The data contain some 150,000 clones, about 94% of them seen just once; the ten biggest clones take up 1.5% to 2%. Sequenced material: PBMCs. The source is a man younger than 35 in good health and CMV-seropositive.

The chain has TRBV2 and TRBJ2-7; D gene unclear. The CDR3 runs 13 residues. V lost 7 bases and J 3 bases, leaving 13 bases between the germline ends. Germline assignment: CDR1 SNHLY and CDR2 FYNNEI. CDR3 sequence: CASTRLVYYEQYF. For the CDR3, the DNA is TGTGCCAGCACCCGACTGGTCTACTACGAGCAGTACTTC.

The rearrangement uses TRBV27 and TRBJ1-5; D not certain. V dropped 3 bases and J dropped 7 bases, with 16 bases sitting between them. Germline-derived CDR1 and CDR2 are MNHEY and SMNVEV (reference sequence). CDR3 length: 15 amino acids. CDR3: CASSLSGGGRQPQHF. CDR3 bases: TGTGCCAGCAGTTTGAGTGGTGGCGGTAGGCAGCCCCAGCATTTT.

This chain links TRBV27 with TRBJ1-1; TRBD1 aligns across 8 bases. The V and J ends lost 6 bases and 5 bases, in that order; junction bases with no gene match: 2. CDR3 size: 12 residues. In germline, CDR1 is MNHEY, CDR2 SMNVEV (reference sequence). CDR3 sequence (DNA): TGTGCCAGCAGGCGGACAGGGACTGAAGCTTTCTTT. The encoded protein is CASRRTGTEAFF.

The chain uses TRBV7-5 and TRBJ2-5; the DNA was not compared with TRBD2, the D call given in the table. TRBV7-5 is a known pseudogene. This CDR3 is 18 amino acids long. The DNA of the CDR3 is TGTGCCAGAAGCCAACCCCCTAGCGGGGCACATCTACAAGAGACCCAGTACTTC. Translated, it gives CARSQPPSGAHLQETQYF.

The rearrangement joins TRBV28 to TRBJ1-5, with TRBD1 matching over 8 bases. CDR3 size: 15 residues. CDR1 is MDHEN, CDR2 SYDVKM, per germline. V lost 2 bases, J lost 6 bases, and 6 bases stayed unmatched. The CDR3 DNA sequence: TGTGCCAGCAGTTTACCCGGACAGGGTGCTCAGCCCCAGCATTTT. It encodes CASSLPGQGAQPQHF.

CDR3 amino acids: CATSRVGQGGSYEQYF. The CDR3 DNA follows: TGTGCCACCAGCAGAGTCGGACAGGGGGGGTCCTACGAGCAGTACTTC. The rearrangement uses TRBV15 and TRBJ2-7; TRBD1 aligns across 10 bases. CDR3 length: 16 residues. V lost 1 base and J lost 1; bases outside the gene matches: 4. Germline-derived CDR1 and CDR2 are LNHNV and YYDKDF (reference sequence).

The chain couples TRBV5-6 to TRBJ2-7, with D possibly being TRBD2 (6 bases). The CDR3 covers 13 residues. The germline V gene encodes CDR1 SGHDT and CDR2 YYEEEE. Trimming took off 0 bases at V and 7 bases at J, with 11 bases between the two ends. The CDR3 DNA is TGTGCCAGCAGCTTGGGACTAGTCCAAGAGCAGTACTTC. This translates into CASSLGLVQEQYF.

The chain carries TRBV19 and TRBJ2-1; 10 bases are a match to TRBD2. The germline gives CDR1 LNHDA, CDR2 SQIVND (reference sequence). The CDR3 covers 15 residues. Losses at the gene ends were 5 bases for V and 3 bases for J; bases not matched to a gene: 4. CDR3 loop: CASSVGTSDYNEQFF. The CDR3 DNA reads TGTGCCAGTAGTGTTGGGACTAGCGACTACAATGAGCAGTTCTTC.